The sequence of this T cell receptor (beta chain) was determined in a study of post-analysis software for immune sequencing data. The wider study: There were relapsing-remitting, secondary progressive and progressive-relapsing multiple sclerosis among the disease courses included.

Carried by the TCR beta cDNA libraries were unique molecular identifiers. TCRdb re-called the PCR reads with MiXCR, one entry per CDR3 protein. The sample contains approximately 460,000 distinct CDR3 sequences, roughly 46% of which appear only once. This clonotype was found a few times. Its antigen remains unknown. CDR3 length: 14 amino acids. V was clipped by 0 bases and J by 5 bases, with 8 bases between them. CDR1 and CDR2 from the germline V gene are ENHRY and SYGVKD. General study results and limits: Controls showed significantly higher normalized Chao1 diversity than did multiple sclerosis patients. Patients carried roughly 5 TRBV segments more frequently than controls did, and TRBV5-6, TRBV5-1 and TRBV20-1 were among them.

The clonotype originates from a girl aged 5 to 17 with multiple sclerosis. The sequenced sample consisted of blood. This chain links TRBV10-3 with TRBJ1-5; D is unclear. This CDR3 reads CAISESRRDQPQHF. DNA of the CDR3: TGTGCCATCAGTGAGTCTAGGCGGGATCAGCCCCAGCATTTT.